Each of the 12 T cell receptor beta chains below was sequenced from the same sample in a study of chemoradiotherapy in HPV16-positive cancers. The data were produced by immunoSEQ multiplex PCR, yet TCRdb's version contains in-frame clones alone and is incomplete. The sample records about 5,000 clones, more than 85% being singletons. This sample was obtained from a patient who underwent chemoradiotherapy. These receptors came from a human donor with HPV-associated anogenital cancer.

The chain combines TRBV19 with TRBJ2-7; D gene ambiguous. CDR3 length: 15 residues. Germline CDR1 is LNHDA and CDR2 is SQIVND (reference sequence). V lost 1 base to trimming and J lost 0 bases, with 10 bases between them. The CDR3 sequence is CASSIAPAASYEQYF. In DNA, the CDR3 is TGTGCCAGTAGTATAGCCCCCGCGGCCTCCTACGAGCAGTACTTC.

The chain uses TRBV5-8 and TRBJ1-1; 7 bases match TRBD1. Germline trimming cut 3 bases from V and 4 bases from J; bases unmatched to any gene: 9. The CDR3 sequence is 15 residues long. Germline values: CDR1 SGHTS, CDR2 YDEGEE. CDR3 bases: TGTGCCAGCAGCTGGGACGCAGGGGGGGGCACTGAAGCTTTCTTT. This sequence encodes CASSWDAGGGTEAFF.

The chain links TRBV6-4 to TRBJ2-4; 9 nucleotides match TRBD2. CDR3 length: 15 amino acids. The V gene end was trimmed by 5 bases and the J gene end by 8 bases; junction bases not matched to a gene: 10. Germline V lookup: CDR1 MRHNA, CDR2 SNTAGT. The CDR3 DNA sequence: TGTGCCAGCAGTCAGAATGCGGGGGGGCATGACATTCAGTACTTC. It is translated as CASSQNAGGHDIQYF.

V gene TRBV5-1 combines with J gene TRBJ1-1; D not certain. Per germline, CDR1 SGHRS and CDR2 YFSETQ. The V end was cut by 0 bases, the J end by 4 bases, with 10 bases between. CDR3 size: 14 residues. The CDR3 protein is CASSLVRQPTEAFF. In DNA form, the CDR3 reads TGCGCCAGCAGCTTGGTCCGGCAACCCACTGAAGCTTTCTTT. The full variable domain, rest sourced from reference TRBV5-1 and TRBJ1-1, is KAGVTQTPRYLIKTRGQQVTLSCSPISGHRSVSWYQQTPGQGLQFLFEYFSETQRNKGNFPGRFSGRQFSNSRSEMNVSTLELGDSALYLCASSLVRQPTEAFFGQGTRLTVV.

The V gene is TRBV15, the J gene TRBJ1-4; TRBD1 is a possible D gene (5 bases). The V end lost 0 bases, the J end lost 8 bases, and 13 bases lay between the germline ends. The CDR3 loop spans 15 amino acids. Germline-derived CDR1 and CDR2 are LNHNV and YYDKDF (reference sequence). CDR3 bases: TGTGCCACCAGCAGAGATCTAAGAGGGGAGGAAAAACTGTTTTTT. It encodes CATSRDLRGEEKLFF.

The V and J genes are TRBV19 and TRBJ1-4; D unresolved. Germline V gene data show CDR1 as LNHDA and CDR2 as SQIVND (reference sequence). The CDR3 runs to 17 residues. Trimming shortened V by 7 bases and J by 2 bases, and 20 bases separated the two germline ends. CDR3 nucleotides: TGTGCCAGTAACGATCTAAAATACCAAGGGACTAATGAAAAACTGTTTTTT. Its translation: CASNDLKYQGTNEKLFF.

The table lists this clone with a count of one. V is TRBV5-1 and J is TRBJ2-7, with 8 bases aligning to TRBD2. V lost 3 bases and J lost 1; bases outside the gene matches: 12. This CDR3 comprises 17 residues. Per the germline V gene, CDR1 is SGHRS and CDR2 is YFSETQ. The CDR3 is CASSSAGLAGPSYEQYF. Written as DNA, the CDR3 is TGCGCCAGCAGCTCTGCCGGTTTAGCGGGACCTTCCTACGAGCAGTACTTC.

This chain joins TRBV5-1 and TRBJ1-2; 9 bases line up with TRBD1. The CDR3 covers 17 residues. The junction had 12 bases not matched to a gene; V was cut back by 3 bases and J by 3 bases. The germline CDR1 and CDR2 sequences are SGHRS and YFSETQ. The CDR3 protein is CASSSEGTGLRDYGYTF. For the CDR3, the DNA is TGCGCCAGCAGCTCGGAAGGGACAGGGCTTAGAGACTATGGCTACACCTTC.

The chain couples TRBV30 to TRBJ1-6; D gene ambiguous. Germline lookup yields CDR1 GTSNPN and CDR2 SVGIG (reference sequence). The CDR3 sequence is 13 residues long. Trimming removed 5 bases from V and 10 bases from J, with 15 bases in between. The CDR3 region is CAWGSATRSPLHF. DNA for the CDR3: TGTGCCTGGGGTTCCGCGACCAGGTCACCCCTCCACTTT.

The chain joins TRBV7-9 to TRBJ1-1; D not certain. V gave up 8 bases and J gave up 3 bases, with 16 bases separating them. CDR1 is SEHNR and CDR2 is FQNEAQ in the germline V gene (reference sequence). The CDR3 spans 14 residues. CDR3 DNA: TGTGCCAGCTCTCGCTTACTCACTTACACTGAAGCTTTCTTT. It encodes CASSRLLTYTEAFF.

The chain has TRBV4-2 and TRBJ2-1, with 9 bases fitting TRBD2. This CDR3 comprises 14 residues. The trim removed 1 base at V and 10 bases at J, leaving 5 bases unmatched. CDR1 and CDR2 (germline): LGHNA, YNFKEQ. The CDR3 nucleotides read TGTGCCAGCAGCCAAGCCAGCGGGGGGAAAGAGCAGTTCTTC. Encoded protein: CASSQASGGKEQFF.

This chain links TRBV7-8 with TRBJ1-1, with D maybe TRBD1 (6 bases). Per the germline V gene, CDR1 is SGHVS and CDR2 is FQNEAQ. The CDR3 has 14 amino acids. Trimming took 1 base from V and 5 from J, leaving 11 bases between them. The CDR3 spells CASSLVQGGTEAFF. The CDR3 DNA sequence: TGTGCCAGCAGCTTAGTACAGGGAGGTACTGAAGCTTTCTTT.